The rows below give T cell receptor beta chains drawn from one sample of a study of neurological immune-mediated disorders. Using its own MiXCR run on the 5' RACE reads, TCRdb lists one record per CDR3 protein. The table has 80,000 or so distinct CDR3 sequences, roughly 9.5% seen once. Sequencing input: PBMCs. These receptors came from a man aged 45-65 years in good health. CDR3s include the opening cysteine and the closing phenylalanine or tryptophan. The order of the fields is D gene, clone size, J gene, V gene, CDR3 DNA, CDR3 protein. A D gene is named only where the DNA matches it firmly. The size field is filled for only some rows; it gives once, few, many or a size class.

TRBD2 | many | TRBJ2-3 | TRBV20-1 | TGCAGTGCTACGCGGGAGGAACCAGATACGCAGTATTTT | CSATREEPDTQYF
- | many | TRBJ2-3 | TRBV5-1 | TGCGCCAGCCATGAGGGCTACAACACAGATACGCAGTATTTT | CASHEGYNTDTQYF
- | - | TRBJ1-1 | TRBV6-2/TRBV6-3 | TGTGCCAGCAGGAATACAGGGAACACTGAAGCTTTCTTT | CASRNTGNTEAFF
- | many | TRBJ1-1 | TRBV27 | TGTGCCAGCAGTTCGCGTCCGGGGCCTAACTGGGCTTTCTTT | CASSSRPGPNWAFF
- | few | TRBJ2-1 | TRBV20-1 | TGCAGTGCTAGTATCCCCTACAATGAGCAGTTCTTC | CSASIPYNEQFF
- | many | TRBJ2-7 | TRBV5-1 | TGCGCCAGCAGCTTGTCCCCTCCGACCGGGGAGCAGTACTTC | CASSLSPPTGEQYF
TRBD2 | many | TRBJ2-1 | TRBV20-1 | TGCAGTGCGGGAGCGGGGTTAGAGCTATACAATGAGCAGTTCTTC | CSAGAGLELYNEQFF
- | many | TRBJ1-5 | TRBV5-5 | TGTGCCAGCAGCTTGGCCGGACAGATCAATCAGCCCCAGCATTTT | CASSLAGQINQPQHF
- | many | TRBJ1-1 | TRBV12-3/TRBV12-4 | TGTGCCAGCAGTTTTTATGGGGCGAGGAACACTGAAGCTTTCTTT | CASSFYGARNTEAFF
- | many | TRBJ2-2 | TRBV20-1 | TGCAGTGCTAGAGGGAGGGGGGGGCCGAGTGCCGGGGAGCTGTTTTTT | CSARGRGGPSAGELFF
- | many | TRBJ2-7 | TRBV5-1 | TGCGCCAGCAGCTTCACCCCGGGACATACCTACGAGCAGTACTTC | CASSFTPGHTYEQYF
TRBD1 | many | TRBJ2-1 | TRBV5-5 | TGTGCCAGCAGCCTCCGGACCGGGACAGGACTACCAAATGAGCAGTTCTTC | CASSLRTGTGLPNEQFF
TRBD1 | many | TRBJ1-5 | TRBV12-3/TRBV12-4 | TGTGCCAGCAGTATCAGGGGGGCTGGCAATCAGCCCCAGCATTTT | CASSIRGAGNQPQHF
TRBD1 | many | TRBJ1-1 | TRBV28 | TGTGCCAGCAGACACAGCGGCGGGACAGGGGGTCTGACTGAAGCTTTCTTT | CASRHSGGTGGLTEAFF
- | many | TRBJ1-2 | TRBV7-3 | TGTGCCAGCAGCTTACTGGACAAGACTAACTATGGCTACACCTTC | CASSLLDKTNYGYTF
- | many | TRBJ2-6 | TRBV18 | TGTGCCAGCTCACCCCAAGTAGCGTCATCCTCTGGGGCCAACGTCCTGACTTTC | CASSPQVASSSGANVLTF
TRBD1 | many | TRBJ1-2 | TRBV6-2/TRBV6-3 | TGTGCCAGCAGACGGACAGGACCTTCAACCTTC | CASRRTGPSTF
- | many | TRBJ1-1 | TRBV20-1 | TGCAGTTTCGACGGGACCCACGCCGGAACTGAAGCTTTCTTT | CSFDGTHAGTEAFF
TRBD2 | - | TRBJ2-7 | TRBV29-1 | TGCAGCGTTGCGTTAGGCGGGAGTACCGAGCAGTACTTC | CSVALGGSTEQYF
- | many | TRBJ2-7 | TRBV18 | TGTGCCAGCTCTAGGGGGTACGAGCAGTACTTC | CASSRGYEQYF
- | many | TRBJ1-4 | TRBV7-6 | TGTGCCAGCAGCTTAAATACAGGGCTCCTTGAAAAACTGTTTTTT | CASSLNTGLLEKLFF
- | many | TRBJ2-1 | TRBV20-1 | TGCAGTGCTAGATTTTGGCTACCAAATGAGCAGTTCTTC | CSARFWLPNEQFF
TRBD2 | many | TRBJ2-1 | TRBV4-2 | TGTGCCAGCAGCCAAGCGACGGGACTAGCGGCCTACAATGAGCAGTTCTTC | CASSQATGLAAYNEQFF
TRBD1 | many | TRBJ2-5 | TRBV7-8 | TGTGCCAGCAGCTTACGGACAGGGGTCCAAGAGACCCAGTACTTC | CASSLRTGVQETQYF
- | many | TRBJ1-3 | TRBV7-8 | TGTGCCAGCAGTTCAGGGCTACCTGGAGATGGAAACACCATATATTTT | CASSSGLPGDGNTIYF
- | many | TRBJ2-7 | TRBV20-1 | TGCAGTGCTAAGAGGGCAGGCGAGCAGTACTTC | CSAKRAGEQYF
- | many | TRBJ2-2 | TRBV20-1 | TGCAGTGCTAGAAATCCGGGGAACACCGGGGAGCTGTTTTTT | CSARNPGNTGELFF
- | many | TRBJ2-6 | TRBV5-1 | TGCGCCACCAGTGTGGCAGTCACCTCTGGGGCCAACGTCCTGACTTTC | CATSVAVTSGANVLTF
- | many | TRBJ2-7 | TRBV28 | TGTGCCAGCAGTTTATATAGGTCAGGGAACGAGCAGTACTTC | CASSLYRSGNEQYF
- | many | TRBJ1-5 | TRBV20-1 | TGCAGTGCTAGAGGTGGGCAGGGCGTCAATCAGCCCCAGCATTTT | CSARGGQGVNQPQHF
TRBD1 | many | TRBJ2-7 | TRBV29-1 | TGCAGCACGTACGGTTGGGACAGTCTCTCCTACGAGCAGTACTTC | CSTYGWDSLSYEQYF
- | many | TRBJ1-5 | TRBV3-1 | TGTGCCAGCAGCCAATATAGCAATCAGCCCCAGCATTTT | CASSQYSNQPQHF
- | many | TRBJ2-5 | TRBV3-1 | TGTGCCAGCAGCCAATTCACTTTACAAGAGACCCAGTACTTC | CASSQFTLQETQYF
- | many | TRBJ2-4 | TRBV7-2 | TGTGCCAGCAGCTTAGGAGGGTCCAAAAACATTCAGTACTTC | CASSLGGSKNIQYF
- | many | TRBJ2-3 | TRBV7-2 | TGTGCCAGCAGCTTATACGTAGATACGCAGTATTTT | CASSLYVDTQYF
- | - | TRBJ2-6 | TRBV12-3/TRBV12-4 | TGTGCCAGCAGTTTAGCCCCCTGCTCTGGGGCCAACGTCCTGACTTTC | CASSLAPCSGANVLTF
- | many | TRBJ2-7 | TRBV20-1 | TGCAGTGGCCGGGACTTCTCCTACGAGCAGTACTTC | CSGRDFSYEQYF
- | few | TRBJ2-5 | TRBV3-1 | TGTGCCAGCAGCTTTGGGAGAGGGGTTGGTGTAGCAGAGACCCAGTACTTC | CASSFGRGVGVAETQYF
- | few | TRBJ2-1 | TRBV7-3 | TGTGCCAGCAGCCCCTCTCGAGGGTACTCTTTCAATGAGCAGTTCTTC | CASSPSRGYSFNEQFF
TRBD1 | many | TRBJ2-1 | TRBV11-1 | TGTGCCAGCAGCCCCCTGACAGGGCGAAACCCGTTCTTC | CASSPLTGRNPFF
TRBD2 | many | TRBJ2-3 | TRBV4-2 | TGTGCCAGCAGCCCCTTGGCTAGCGGGGGGGGGGCAGATACGCAGTATTTT | CASSPLASGGGADTQYF
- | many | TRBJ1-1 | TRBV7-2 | TGTGCCAGCAGCTTAGATCTTCGGCCGGGAGCTTTCTTT | CASSLDLRPGAFF
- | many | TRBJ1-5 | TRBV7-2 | TGTGCCAGCAGCTTAAACCATAGGGGGGGTTGGCAGCCCCAGCATTTT | CASSLNHRGGWQPQHF
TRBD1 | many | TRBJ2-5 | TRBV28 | TGTGCCAGCAGCCAAGACAGGGACGAGACCCAGTACTTC | CASSQDRDETQYF
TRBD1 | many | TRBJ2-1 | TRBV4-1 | TGCGCCAGCAGCCAGGGACAGAACTCCTACAATGAGCAGTTCTTC | CASSQGQNSYNEQFF